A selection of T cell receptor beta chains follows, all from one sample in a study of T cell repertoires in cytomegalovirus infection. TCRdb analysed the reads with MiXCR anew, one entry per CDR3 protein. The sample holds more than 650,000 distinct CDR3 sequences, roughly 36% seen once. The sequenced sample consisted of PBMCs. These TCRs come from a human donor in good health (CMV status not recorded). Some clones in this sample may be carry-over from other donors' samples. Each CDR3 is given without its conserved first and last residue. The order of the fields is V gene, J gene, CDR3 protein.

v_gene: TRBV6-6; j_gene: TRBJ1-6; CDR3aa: ASSYSGWPDSYNSPLH
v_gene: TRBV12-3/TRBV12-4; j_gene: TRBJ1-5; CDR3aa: ASSFSQGWQPHH
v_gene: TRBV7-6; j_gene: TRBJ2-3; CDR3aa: ASSPLGLAGGPSTDTQY
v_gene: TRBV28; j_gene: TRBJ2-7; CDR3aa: ASSFWLSSGTHSYEQY
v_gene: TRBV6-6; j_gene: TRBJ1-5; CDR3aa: ASSYGDSTSYSNQPQH
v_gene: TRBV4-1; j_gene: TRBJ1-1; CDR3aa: ASSQGYGGNTEAF
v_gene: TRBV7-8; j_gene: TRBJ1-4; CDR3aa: ASSQQGTRSNEKLF
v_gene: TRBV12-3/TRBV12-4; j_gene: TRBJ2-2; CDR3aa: ASSLDRGPGELF
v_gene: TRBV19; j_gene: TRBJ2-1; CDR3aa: ASSIDGGLYNERF
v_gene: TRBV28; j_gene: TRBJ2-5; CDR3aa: ASRDRGQETQY
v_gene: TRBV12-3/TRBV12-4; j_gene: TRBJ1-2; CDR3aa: ASSLNDKAGYT
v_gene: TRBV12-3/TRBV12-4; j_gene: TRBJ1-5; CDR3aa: ASSQTGGYSNQPQH
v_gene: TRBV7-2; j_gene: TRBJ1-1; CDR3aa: ASSLLGYTEAF
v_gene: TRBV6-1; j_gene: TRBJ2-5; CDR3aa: ASRTFGREETQY
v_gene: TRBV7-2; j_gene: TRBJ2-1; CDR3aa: ASSLQGARVNEQF
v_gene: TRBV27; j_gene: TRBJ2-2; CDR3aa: ASMISGRVSTGELF
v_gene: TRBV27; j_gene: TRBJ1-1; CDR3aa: ASSMNPWQGRSGMNTEAF
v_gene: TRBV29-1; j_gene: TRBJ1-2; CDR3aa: SVGQDRAYGYT
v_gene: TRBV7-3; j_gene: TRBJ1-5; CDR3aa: ASSLVGGDSHQPQH
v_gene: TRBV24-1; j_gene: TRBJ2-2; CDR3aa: ATRGDRDLDGELF
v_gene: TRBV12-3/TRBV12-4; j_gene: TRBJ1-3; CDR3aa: ASSFRGQGNTIY
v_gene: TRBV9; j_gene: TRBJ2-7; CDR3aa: ASSSHGTSNPYEQY
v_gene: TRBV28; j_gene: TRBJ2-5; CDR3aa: ASSRTSDLETQY
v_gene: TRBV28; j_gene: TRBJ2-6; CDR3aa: ASSRTRGGSGANVLT
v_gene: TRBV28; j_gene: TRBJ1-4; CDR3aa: ASSLNGADDEKLF
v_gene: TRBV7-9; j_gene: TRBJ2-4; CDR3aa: ASSLSLQGDKNIQY
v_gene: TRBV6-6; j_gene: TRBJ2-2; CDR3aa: ASSPAPMAAGELF
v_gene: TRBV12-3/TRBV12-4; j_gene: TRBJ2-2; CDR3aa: ASSLWQATGELF
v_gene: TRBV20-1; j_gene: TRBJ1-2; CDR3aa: SGGTTGYT
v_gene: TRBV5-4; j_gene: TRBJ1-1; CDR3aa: ASSGQDGVNTEAF
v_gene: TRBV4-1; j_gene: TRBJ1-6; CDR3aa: ASSQGQGTGSYNSPLH
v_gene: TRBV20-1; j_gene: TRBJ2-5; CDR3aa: SAKGVGETQY
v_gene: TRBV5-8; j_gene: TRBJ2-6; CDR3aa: ASSDFGQGTPGANGLT
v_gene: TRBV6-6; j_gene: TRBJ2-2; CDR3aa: ASSYSSVSNTGELF
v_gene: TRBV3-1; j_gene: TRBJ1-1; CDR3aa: ASSQSDDEAF
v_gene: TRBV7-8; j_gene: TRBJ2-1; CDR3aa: ASSLIRGQGKHEQF
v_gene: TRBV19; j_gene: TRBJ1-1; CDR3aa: ASSIPNREAF
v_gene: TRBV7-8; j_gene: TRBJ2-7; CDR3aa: ASSWNGYEQY
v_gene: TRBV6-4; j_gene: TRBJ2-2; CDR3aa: ASSDSPTGELF
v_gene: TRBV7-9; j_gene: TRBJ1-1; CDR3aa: ASSFKGAVSPEAF
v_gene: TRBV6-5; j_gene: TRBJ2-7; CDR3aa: ASSYFRSGTGGYVQY
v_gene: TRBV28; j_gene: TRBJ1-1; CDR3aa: ASSSQFGQLNTEAF
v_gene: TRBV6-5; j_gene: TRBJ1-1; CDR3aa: ASSRPGATGAF
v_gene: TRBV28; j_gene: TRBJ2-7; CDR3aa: ASSPTSPGVQY
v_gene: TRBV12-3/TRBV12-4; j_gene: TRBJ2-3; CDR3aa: ASRWTRKPTDTQY
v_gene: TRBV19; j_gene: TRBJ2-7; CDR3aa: ASSLATPNEQY